This T cell receptor beta chain was recovered during a study of cytomegalovirus exposure and HLA in healthy donors. The CDR3 covers 19 residues. Germline CDR1 and CDR2: SGHKS and YYEKEE (reference sequence). Trimming removed 4 bases at V and 3 bases at J, with 26 bases between. PCR involved 60 Vbeta and 13 Jbeta primers. The protocol was immunoSEQ multiplex PCR, while the TCRdb copy is restricted to in-frame clones and leaves out a portion. The data show over 200,000 clones, with over 75% seen just once and over 1% held by the top ten. Sequencing used PBMCs. The chain is built from TRBV5-5 and TRBJ1-3; D unclear. The sequence derives from a human donor in good health. CDR3 protein: CASSPGVAGSLILGNTIYF. DNA of the CDR3: TGTGCCAGCAGCCCCGGGGTGGCAGGAAGCCTAATTCTTGGAAACACCATATATTTT.